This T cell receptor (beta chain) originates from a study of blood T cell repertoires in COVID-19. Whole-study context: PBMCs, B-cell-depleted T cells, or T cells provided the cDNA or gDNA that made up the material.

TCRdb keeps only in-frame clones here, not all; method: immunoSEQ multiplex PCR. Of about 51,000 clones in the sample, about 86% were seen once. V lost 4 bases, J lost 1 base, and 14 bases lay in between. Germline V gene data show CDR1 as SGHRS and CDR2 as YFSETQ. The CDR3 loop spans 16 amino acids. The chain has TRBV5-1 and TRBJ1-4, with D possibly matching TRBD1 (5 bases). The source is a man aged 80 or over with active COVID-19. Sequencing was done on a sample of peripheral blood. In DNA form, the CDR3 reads TGCGCCAGCAGCCCCGGTGTCGGGGGAACTAATGAAAAACTGTTTTTT. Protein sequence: CASSPGVGGTNEKLFF.